Each of the 7 T cell receptor beta chains below was sequenced from the same sample in a study of CD8 T cells in Susac syndrome. The RNA, about 0.45 to 1 ug, was put through reverse transcription using random hexamers. TCRdb ran MiXCR on the immunoSEQ multiplex PCR reads and lists one entry per CDR3 protein. The sample holds about 94,000 distinct CDR3 sequences, about 93% seen once. Sequenced material: CD4+ T cells from PBMCs. All receptors derive from a human donor with Susac syndrome.

The CDR3 nucleotides are TGTGCCAGCAGTGATGACAGGGTCGGGGAGACCCAGTACTTC. The encoded protein is CASSDDRVGETQYF. V and J are TRBV25-1 and TRBJ2-5; TRBD1 agrees at 7 bases. The CDR3 length is 14 residues. Germline CDR1 and CDR2: MGHDK and SYGVNS. V lost 3 bases, J lost 5 bases, and 6 bases stayed unmatched.

J is TRBJ1-1 and V is TRBV5-1; 7 nucleotides match TRBD1. Germline CDR1 reads SGHRS; CDR2 reads YFSETQ. J lost 2 bases, V lost 3 bases, and 4 bases had no gene match. This CDR3 has 14 residues. CDR3 bases: TGCGCCAGCAGCTCGGGACAGCCAAACACTGAAGCTTTCTTT. Protein product: CASSSGQPNTEAFF.

The CDR3 loop is CASSDPTSGGPSGAQYF. CDR3 bases: TGTGCCAGCAGCGACCCGACTAGCGGGGGGCCGTCGGGGGCCCAGTACTTC. The rearrangement joins TRBV5-6 to TRBJ2-5; 13 bases are a match to TRBD2. V shed 4 bases and J 9 bases; nucleotides not matched to a gene: 15. Germline V gives CDR1 SGHDT, CDR2 YYEEEE. The CDR3 extends over 17 amino acids.

The J gene is TRBJ2-1, the V gene TRBV2; D not resolved. Trimming stripped 4 bases from V and 7 bases from J, with 11 bases between. Germline V CDR1 and CDR2: SNHLY, FYNNEI. This CDR3 has 13 amino acids. In DNA, the CDR3 is TGTGCCAGCAGTGGCAGGAGAATGAATGAGCAGTTCTTC. Its translation: CASSGRRMNEQFF.

The chain has TRBV28 and TRBJ1-5; D might be TRBD1 (5 bases). Between the trimmed V and J ends, which lost 7 bases and 1 base, there was a span of 11 bases. The CDR3 covers 14 residues. Germline CDR1 reads MDHEN; CDR2 reads SYDVKM. The CDR3 is CASKEGQSNQPQHF. The CDR3 nucleotides are TGTGCCAGCAAAGAAGGACAAAGCAATCAGCCCCAGCATTTT.

The chain has TRBV10-2 and TRBJ1-2; D unresolved. The CDR3 is 13 amino acids. Per the germline V gene, CDR1 is WSHSY and CDR2 is SAAADI. V lost 7 bases to trimming and J lost 6 bases, with 15 bases between them. The CDR3 region is CASTPRRYDGYTF. CDR3 nucleotide sequence: TGCGCCAGCACCCCTAGACGGTATGATGGCTACACCTTC.

This clonotype has a single count. This sequence joins TRBV6-5 and TRBJ2-1; 13 nucleotides agree with TRBD2. CDR3 length: 15 amino acids. Looked up from germline, CDR1 is MNHEY and CDR2 is SVGAGI. V was pared by 6 bases and J by 8 bases, with 7 bases of the junction left unmatched. CDR3 region: CASRKTSGGIYEQFF. The CDR3 DNA sequence: TGTGCCAGCAGGAAGACTAGCGGGGGGATCTATGAGCAGTTCTTC.